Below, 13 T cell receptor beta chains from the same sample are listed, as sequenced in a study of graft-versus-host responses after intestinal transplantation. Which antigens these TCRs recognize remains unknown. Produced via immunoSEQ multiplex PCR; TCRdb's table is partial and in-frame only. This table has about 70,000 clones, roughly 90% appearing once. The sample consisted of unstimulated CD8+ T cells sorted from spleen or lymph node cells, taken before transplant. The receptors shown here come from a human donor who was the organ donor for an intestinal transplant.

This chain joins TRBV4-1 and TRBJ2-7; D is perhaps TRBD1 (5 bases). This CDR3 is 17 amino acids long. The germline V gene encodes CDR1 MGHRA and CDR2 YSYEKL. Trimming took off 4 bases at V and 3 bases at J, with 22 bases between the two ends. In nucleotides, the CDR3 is TGCGCCAGCAGCCCGACGTACGGTGACAGAGACTTCTACGAGCAGTACGTC. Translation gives CASSPTYGDRDFYEQYV.

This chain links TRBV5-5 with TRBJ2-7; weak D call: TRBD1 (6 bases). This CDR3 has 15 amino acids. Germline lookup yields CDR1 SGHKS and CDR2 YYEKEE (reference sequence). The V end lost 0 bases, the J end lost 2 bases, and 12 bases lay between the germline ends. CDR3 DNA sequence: TGTGCCAGCAGCTTGGGGCAGGGGCTTACCTACGAGCAGTACGTC. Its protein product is CASSLGQGLTYEQYV.

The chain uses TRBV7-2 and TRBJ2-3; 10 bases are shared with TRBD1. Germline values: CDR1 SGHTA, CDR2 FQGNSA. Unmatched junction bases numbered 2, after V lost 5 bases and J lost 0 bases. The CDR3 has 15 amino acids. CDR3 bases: TGTGCCAGCAGCACGGGACAGGGGAGCACAGATACGCAGTATTTT. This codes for CASSTGQGSTDTQYF.

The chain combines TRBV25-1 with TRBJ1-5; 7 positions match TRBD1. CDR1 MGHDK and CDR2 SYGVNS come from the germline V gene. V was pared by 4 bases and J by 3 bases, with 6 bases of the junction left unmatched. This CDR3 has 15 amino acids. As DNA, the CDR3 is TGTGCCAGCAGTGTTGAGGGACAGATCAATCAGCCCCAGCATTTT. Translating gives CASSVEGQINQPQHF.

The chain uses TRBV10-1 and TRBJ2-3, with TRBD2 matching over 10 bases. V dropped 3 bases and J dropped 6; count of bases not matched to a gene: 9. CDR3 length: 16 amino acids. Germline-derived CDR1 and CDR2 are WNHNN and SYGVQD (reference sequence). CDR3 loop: CASSDPGTSASDTQYF. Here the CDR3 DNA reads TGCGCCAGCAGTGACCCCGGGACTAGCGCTTCGGATACGCAGTATTTT.

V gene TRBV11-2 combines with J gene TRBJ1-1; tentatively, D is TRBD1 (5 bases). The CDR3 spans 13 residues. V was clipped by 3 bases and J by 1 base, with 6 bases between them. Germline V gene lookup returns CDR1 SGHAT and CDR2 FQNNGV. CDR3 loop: CASSFGQNTEAFF. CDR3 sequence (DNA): TGTGCCAGCAGCTTCGGACAGAACACTGAAGCTTTCTTT.

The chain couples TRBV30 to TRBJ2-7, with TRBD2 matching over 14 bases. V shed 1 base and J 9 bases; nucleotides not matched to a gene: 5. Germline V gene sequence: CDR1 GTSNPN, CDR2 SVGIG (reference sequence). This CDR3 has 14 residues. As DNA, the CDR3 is TGTGCCTGGAGTGCCGGGACTAGCGGGGGCCCGCAGTACGTC. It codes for CAWSAGTSGGPQYV.

The CDR3 DNA reads TGTGCCAGCAGCTTAGCTCAGGGGCTACCCTACGAGCAGTACGTC. Protein: CASSLAQGLPYEQYV. The V gene is TRBV7-8, the J gene TRBJ2-7, with D maybe TRBD1 (6 bases). V was cut by 0 bases and J by 2 bases, with 11 bases left in between. Germline V gene data show CDR1 as SGHVS and CDR2 as FQNEAQ. The CDR3 contains 15 residues.

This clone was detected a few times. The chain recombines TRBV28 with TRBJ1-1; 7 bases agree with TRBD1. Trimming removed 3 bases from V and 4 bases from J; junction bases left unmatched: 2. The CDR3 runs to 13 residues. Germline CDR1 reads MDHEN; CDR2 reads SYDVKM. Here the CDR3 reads CASSFSGGTEAFF. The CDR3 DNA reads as TGTGCCAGCAGTTTTTCAGGGGGCACTGAAGCTTTCTTT.

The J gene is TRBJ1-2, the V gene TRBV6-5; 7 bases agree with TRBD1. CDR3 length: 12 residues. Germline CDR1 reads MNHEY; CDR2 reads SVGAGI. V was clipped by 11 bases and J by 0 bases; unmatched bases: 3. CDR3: CASGTANYGYTF. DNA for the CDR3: TGTGCCTCGGGGACAGCTAACTATGGCTACACCTTC.

The CDR3: CASSSRDTPNYGYTF. CDR3 nucleotide sequence: TGTGCCAGCAGCTCCCGGGACACTCCCAACTATGGCTACACCTTC. The rearrangement joins TRBV7-9 to TRBJ1-2, with TRBD1 as a possible D gene (6 bases). The CDR3 is 15 amino acids. The V gene lost 4 bases and the J gene lost 2 bases, with 14 bases spanning the gap. Germline assignment: CDR1 SEHNR and CDR2 FQNEAQ (reference sequence).

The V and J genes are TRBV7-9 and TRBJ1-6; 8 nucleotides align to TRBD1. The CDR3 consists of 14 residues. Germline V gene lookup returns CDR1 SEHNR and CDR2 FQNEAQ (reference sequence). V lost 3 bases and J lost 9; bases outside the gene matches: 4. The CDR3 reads CASSFLQGGSPLHF. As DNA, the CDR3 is TGTGCCAGCAGCTTTCTACAGGGGGGTTCACCCCTCCACTTT.

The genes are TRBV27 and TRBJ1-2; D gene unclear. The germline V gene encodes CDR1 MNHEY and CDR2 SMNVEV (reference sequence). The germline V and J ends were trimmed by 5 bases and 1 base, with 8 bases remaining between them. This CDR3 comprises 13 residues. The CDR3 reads CASSPGGNYGYTF. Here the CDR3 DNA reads TGTGCCAGCAGTCCAGGTGGTAACTATGGCTACACCTTC.